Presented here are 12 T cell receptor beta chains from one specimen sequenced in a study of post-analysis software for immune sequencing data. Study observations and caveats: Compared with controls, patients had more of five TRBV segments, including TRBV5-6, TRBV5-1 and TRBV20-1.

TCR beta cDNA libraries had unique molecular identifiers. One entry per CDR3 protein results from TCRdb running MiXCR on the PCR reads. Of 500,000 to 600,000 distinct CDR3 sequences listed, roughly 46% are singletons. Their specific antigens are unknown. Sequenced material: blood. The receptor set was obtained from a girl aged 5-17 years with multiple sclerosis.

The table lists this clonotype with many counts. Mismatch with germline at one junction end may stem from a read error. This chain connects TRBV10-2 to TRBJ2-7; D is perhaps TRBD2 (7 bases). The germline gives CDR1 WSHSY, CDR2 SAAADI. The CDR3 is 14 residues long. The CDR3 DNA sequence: TGCGCCAGCAGGGAGTGGGGGGGGCTTTACGAGCAGTACTTC. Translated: CASREWGGLYEQYF.

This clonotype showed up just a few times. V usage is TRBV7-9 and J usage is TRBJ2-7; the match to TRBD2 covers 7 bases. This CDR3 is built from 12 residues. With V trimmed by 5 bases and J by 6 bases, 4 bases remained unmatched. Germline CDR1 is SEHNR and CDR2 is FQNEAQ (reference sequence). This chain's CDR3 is CASSRTSSEQYF. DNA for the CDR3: TGTGCCAGCAGCCGGACTAGTTCCGAGCAGTACTTC.

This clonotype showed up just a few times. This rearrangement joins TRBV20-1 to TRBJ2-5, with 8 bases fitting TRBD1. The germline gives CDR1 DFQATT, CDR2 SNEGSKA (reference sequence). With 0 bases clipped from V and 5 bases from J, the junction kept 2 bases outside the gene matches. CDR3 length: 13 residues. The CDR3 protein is CSARDGTGETQYF. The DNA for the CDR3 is TGCAGTGCTAGAGACGGGACAGGCGAGACCCAGTACTTC.

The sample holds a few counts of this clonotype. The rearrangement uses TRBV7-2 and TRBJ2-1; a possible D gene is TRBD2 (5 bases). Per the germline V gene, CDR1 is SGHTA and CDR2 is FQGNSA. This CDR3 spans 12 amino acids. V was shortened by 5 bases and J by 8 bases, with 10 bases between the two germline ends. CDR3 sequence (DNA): TGTGCCAGCAGCCCTACTAGAGATGAGCAGTTCTTC. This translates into CASSPTRDEQFF.

CDR3 coding DNA: TGTGCCAGCAGCTTATTAGGGCTAAACACTGAAGCTTTCTTT. It yields the protein CASSLLGLNTEAFF. The rearrangement joins TRBV7-9 to TRBJ1-1; no definite D call. CDR1 and CDR2 from the germline V gene are SEHNR and FQNEAQ (reference sequence). CDR3 size: 14 residues. V lost 2 bases to trimming and J lost 2 bases, with 9 bases between them.

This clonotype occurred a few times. The CDR3 DNA sequence: TGTGCCAGCAGCCGTACGGGGCAGCCCCAGCATTTT. Its translation: CASSRTGQPQHF. The chain joins TRBV3-1 to TRBJ1-5; D remains unclear. This CDR3 spans 12 amino acids. CDR1 and CDR2 from the germline V gene are LGHDT and YNNKEL (reference sequence). V lost 4 bases and J 7 bases, leaving 8 bases between the germline ends.

The CDR3 protein is CASSPSGGALLEQYF. For the CDR3, the DNA is TGTGCCAGCTCACCAAGCGGGGGGGCCTTACTCGAGCAGTACTTC. The chain couples TRBV18 to TRBJ2-7; 10 positions match TRBD2. V gave up 2 bases and J gave up 6 bases; unmatched junction bases: 7. This CDR3 is 15 amino acids long. CDR1 and CDR2 (germline): KGHSH, LQKENI.

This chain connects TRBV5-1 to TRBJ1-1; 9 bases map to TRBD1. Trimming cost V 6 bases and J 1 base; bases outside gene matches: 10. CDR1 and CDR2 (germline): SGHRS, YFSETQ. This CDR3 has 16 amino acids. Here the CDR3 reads CASTMDRGMGNTEAFF. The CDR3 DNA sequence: TGCGCCAGCACTATGGACAGGGGTATGGGGAACACTGAAGCTTTCTTT.

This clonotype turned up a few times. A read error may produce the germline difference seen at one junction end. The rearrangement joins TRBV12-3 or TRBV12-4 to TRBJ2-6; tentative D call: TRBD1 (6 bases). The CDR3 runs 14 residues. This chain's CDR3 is CASSSGTSPGVPTF. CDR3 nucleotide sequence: TGTGCCAGCAGTTCCGGGACATCGCCCGGCGTCCCGACTTTC.

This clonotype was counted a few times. In DNA, the CDR3 is TGCGCCAGCAGCTGGACTAGCGGGTTAGGTGGTAATGAGCAGTTCTTC. It encodes CASSWTSGLGGNEQFF. The V gene is TRBV5-1, the J gene TRBJ2-1; 11 bases map to TRBD2. The V gene's germline CDR1 is SGHRS and CDR2 YFSETQ. V lost 3 bases to trimming and J lost 7 bases; unmatched junction nucleotides: 9. This CDR3 has 16 amino acids.

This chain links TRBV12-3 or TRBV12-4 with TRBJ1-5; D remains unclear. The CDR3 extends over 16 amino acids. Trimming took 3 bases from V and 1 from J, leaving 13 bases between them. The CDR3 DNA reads TGTGCCAGCAGTTTCGTAGGGATTTCGAGCAATCAGCCCCAGCATTTT. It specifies CASSFVGISSNQPQHF.

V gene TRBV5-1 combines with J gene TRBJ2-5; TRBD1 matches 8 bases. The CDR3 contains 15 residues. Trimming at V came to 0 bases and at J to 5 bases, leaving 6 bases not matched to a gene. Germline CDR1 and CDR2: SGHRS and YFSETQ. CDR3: CASSLARQGTETQYF. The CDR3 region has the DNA TGCGCCAGCAGCTTGGCACGACAGGGGACGGAGACCCAGTACTTC.